One sample yielded the 5 T cell receptor beta chains listed below, sequenced in a study of beta chain features in type 1 diabetes. General study points: Shorter TCRB CDR3s, moderately but significantly so, were found in Type 1 diabetes patients in all four CD4+ subsets.

These receptors have no known antigen. The whole isolated RNA underwent reverse transcription, so sequencing captured expressed TCRB transcripts. Sequencing used immunoSEQ multiplex PCR; TCRdb keeps in-frame clones, though not all of them. The table lists a few hundred thousand clones, 13% of them singletons, with 0.013% to 0.015% in the top ten. The source material was naive CD4+ T cells from blood. These receptors were taken from a woman aged 18-35 years with type 1 diabetes.

The genes are TRBV11-2 and TRBJ1-5, with D possibly TRBD1 on 5 matching bases. The V end was cut by 5 bases, the J end by 3 bases, with 11 bases between. There are 14 residues in the CDR3. Germline V gene lookup returns CDR1 SGHAT and CDR2 FQNNGV. The CDR3 DNA is TGTGCCAGCAGCCCGACAGTGTACAATCAGCCCCAGCATTTT. Translating gives CASSPTVYNQPQHF.

This chain links TRBV27 with TRBJ1-5; D is perhaps TRBD1 (6 bases). The germline V gene encodes CDR1 MNHEY and CDR2 SMNVEV (reference sequence). V lost 8 bases, J lost 3 bases, and 14 bases lay in between. CDR3 length: 14 residues. The CDR3 nucleotides read TGTGCCAGCGGCCAGGACAGATTCAATCAGCCCCAGCATTTT. Protein product: CASGQDRFNQPQHF.

The chain links TRBV2 to TRBJ2-1; TRBD2 agrees at 14 bases. CDR1 is SNHLY and CDR2 is FYNNEI in the germline V gene. The CDR3 loop spans 16 amino acids. J lost 8 bases, V lost 3 bases, and 6 bases had no gene match. For the CDR3, the DNA is TGTGCCAGCAGTGACCGGGGACTAGCGGGAGTCGATGAGCAGTTCTTC. Translated: CASSDRGLAGVDEQFF.

This clone was detected only a few times. This chain joins TRBV5-1 and TRBJ1-3; 10 bases line up with TRBD1. J lost 3 bases, V lost 4 bases, and 7 bases had no gene match. The CDR3 sequence is 16 residues long. The germline V gene encodes CDR1 SGHRS and CDR2 YFSETQ. CDR3 sequence (DNA): TGCGCCAGCAGCGGGGAGACAGGGGGCTATGGAAACACCATATATTTT. Amino acids: CASSGETGGYGNTIYF.

The chain links TRBV7-2 to TRBJ2-6, with D tentatively TRBD1 (6 bases). The CDR3 is made up of 15 amino acids. V dropped 3 bases and J dropped 3 bases, with 9 bases sitting between them. From germline, CDR1 is SGHTA and CDR2 FQGNSA. The CDR3 loop is CASSLGAGGANVLTF. The CDR3 DNA reads TGTGCCAGCAGCTTGGGGGCCGGTGGGGCCAACGTCCTGACTTTC.